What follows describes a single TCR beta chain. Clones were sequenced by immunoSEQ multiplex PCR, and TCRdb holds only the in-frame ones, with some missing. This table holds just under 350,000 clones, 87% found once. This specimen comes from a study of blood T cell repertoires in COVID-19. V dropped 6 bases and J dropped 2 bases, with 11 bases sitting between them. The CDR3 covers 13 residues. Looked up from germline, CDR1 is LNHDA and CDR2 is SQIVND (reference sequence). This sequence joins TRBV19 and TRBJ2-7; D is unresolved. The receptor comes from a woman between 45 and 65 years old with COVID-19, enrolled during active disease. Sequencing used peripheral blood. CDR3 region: CASRQRGTYEQYF. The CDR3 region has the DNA TGTGCCAGTAGACAACGAGGAACCTACGAGCAGTACTTC. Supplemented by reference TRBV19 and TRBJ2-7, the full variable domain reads DGGITQSPKYLFRKEGQNVTLSCEQNLNHDAMYWYRQDPGQGLRLIYYSQIVNDFQKGDIAEGYSVSREKKESFPLTVTSAQKNPTAFYLCASRQRGTYEQYFGPGTRLTVT.